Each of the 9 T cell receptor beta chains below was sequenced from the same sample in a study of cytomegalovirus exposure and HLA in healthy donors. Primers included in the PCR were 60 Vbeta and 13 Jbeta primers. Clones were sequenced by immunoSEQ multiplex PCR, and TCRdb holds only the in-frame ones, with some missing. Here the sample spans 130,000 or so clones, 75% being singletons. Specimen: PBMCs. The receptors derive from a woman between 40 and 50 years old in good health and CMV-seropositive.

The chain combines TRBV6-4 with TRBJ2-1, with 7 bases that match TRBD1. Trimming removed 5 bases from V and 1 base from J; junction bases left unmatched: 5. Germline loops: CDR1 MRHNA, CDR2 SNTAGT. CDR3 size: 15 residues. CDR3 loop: CASSPGQASYNEQFF. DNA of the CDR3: TGTGCCAGCAGTCCCGGACAGGCTTCCTACAATGAGCAGTTCTTC.

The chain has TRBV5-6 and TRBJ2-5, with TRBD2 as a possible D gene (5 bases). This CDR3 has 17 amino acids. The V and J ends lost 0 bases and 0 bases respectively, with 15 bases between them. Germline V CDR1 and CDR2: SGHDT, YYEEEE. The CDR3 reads CASSLGGPNLYQETQYF. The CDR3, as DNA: TGTGCCAGCAGCTTGGGAGGGCCTAACTTGTACCAAGAGACCCAGTACTTC.

The CDR3 reads CASRNLDTQYF. The CDR3 region has the DNA TGTGCCAGCAGAAATCTTGATACGCAGTATTTT. The chain joins TRBV6-5 to TRBJ2-3; D gene unclear. The CDR3 covers 11 residues. The ends were cut back, 6 bases at V and 6 bases at J, with 7 bases in the middle. The germline CDR1 and CDR2 sequences are MNHEY and SVGAGI.

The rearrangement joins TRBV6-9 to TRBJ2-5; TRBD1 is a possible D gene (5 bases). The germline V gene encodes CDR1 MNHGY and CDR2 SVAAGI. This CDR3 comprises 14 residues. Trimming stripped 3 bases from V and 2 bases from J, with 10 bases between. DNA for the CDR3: TGTGCCAGCAGTTACAGGGCAGTTCAAGAGACCCAGTACTTC. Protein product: CASSYRAVQETQYF.

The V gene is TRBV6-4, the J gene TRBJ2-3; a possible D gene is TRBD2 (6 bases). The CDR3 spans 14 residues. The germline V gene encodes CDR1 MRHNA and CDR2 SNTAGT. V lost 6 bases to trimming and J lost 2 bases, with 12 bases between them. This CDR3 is CASSGIADTDTQYF. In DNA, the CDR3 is TGTGCCAGCAGCGGAATAGCGGACACAGATACGCAGTATTTT.

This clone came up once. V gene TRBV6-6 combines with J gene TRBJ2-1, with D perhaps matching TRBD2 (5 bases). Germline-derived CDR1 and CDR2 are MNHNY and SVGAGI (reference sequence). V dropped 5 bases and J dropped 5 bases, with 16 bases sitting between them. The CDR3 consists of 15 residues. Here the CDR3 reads CASSPRLGLNNEQFF. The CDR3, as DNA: TGTGCCAGCAGTCCGCGGCTCGGACTGAACAATGAGCAGTTCTTC.

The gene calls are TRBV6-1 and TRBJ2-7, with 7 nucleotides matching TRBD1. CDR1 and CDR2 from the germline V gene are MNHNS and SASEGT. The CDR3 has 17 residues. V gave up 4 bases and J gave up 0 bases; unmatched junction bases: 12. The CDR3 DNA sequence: TGTGCCAGCAGTGGATCATGGACAGGCATAAGCTCCTACGAGCAGTACTTC. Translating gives CASSGSWTGISSYEQYF.

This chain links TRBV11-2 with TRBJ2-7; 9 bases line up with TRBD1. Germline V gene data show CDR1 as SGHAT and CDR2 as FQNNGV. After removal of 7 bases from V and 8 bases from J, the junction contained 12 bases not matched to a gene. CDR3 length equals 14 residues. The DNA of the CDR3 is TGTGCCAGCAACCCGGGACAGGGAAGGTCGAAGCAGTACTTC. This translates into CASNPGQGRSKQYF. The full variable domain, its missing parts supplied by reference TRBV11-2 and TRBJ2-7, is EAGVAQSPRYKIIEKRQSVAFWCNPISGHATLYWYQQILGQGPKLLIQFQNNGVVDDSQLPKDRFSAERLKGVDSTLKIQPAKLEDSAVYLCASNPGQGRSKQYFGPGTRLTVT.

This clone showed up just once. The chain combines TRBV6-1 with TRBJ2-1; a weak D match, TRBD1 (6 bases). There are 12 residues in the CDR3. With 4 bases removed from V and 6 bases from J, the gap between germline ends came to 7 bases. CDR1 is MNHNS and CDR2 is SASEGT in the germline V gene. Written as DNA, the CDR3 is TGTGCCAGCAGTGTGGACAGCAATGAGCAGTTCTTC. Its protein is CASSVDSNEQFF.